The text below deals with one TCR beta chain. V shed 7 bases, J shed 9 bases, and the junction held 9 bases outside the gene matches. This CDR3 is 13 amino acids long. Germline loops: CDR1 KGHSY, CDR2 FQNENV. TCRdb's copy holds only in-frame clones and misses some; the assay was immunoSEQ multiplex PCR. The sample yields 70,000 or so clones, about 85% seen once. These data belong to a study of blood T cell repertoires in COVID-19. The V call is TRBV16, the J call TRBJ1-2; TRBD1 aligns across 9 bases. Sequencing was done on a sample of peripheral blood. The sequence was collected from a man aged 50-60 years with COVID-19, enrolled during active disease. CDR3 loop: CASNMGQGISYTF. CDR3 in DNA: TGTGCCAGCAATATGGGACAGGGTATCAGCTACACCTTC.